The rows below give T cell receptor beta chains drawn from one sample of a study of CD8+CD57+ T cells in acquired aplastic anemia. TCRdb ran MiXCR on the reads and lists one entry per CDR3 protein. The top ten clones hold approximately 28% of a sample with about 120,000 distinct CDR3 sequences, under 60% of them seen once. The source material was sorted CD4+, CD8+, or CD8+CD57+ T cells (not recorded which) from PBMCs. The receptors were sampled from a human donor with aplastic anemia. CDR3s include the opening cysteine and the closing phenylalanine or tryptophan. The D gene is left open where the match is weak. Clone size is stated in some rows and not others, as once, few, many or a class when expanded.

v_gene	j_gene	d_gene	abundance	CDR3aa	CDR3nt
TRBV10-3	TRBJ1-1	.	.	CAISEMEGHTEAFF	TGTGCCATCAGTGAGATGGAGGGGCACACTGAAGCTTTCTTT
TRBV6-2/TRBV6-3	TRBJ2-3	.	many	CASYRPAGNTDTQYF	TGTGCCAGCTATAGGCCAGCGGGCAACACAGATACGCAGTATTTT
TRBV5-4	TRBJ2-7	.	many	CASSQGEGEQYF	TGTGCCAGCAGCCAGGGGGAGGGCGAGCAGTACTTC
TRBV19	TRBJ2-7	.	.	CASRSSRGTFDEQYF	TGTGCCAGTAGGTCGAGTAGGGGAACCTTTGACGAGCAGTACTTC
TRBV15	TRBJ2-1	.	.	CATSSRQVFNEQFF	TGTGCCACCAGCAGCAGACAGGTCTTCAATGAGCAGTTCTTC
TRBV12-3/TRBV12-4	TRBJ2-1	TRBD1	many	CASSGTVDEQFF	TGTGCCAGCAGTGGGACAGTTGATGAGCAGTTCTTC
TRBV20-1	TRBJ1-5	TRBD1	.	CSARVAGGTYSNQPQHF	TGCAGTGCTAGGGTTGCAGGGGGGACATATAGCAATCAGCCCCAGCATTTT
TRBV5-1	TRBJ2-7	TRBD1	.	CASSLAGQGSSYEQYF	TGCGCCAGCAGCTTGGCCGGACAGGGGTCCTCCTACGAGCAGTACTTC
TRBV2	TRBJ2-1	TRBD1	.	CASSEVTGVTNEQFF	TGTGCCAGCAGCGAAGTGACAGGGGTAACCAATGAGCAGTTCTTC
TRBV10-2	TRBJ1-5	.	.	CASKGDGQPQHF	TGCGCCAGCAAGGGAGACGGTCAGCCCCAGCATTTT
TRBV10-2	TRBJ1-3	.	.	CASRQTGSGNTIYF	TGCGCCAGCAGACAAACAGGCTCTGGAAACACCATATATTTT
TRBV11-1	TRBJ2-1	.	few	CASSRTGRQNEQFF	TGTGCCAGCAGCCGAACGGGACGGCAAAATGAGCAGTTCTTC
TRBV15	TRBJ1-5	.	few	CATSRDDRGNQPQHF	TGTGCCACCAGCAGAGACGATAGAGGCAATCAGCCCCAGCATTTT
TRBV20-1	TRBJ2-2	TRBD2	many	CSAEAGTSGTGELFF	TGCAGTGCGGAAGCCGGGACTAGCGGTACCGGGGAGCTGTTTTTT
TRBV29-1	TRBJ1-6	.	.	CSVKDSPNSPLHF	TGCAGCGTTAAGGACAGTCCTAATTCACCCCTCCACTTT
TRBV2	TRBJ1-2	.	.	CASSPSATSYGYTF	TGTGCCAGCAGTCCATCGGCAACATCCTATGGCTACACCTTC
TRBV2	TRBJ2-2	.	once	CASSHPLRSTGELFF	TGTGCCAGCAGCCACCCCTTGCGTTCCACCGGGGAGCTGTTTTTT
TRBV2	TRBJ1-3	.	.	CASSNREISGNTIYF	TGTGCCAGCAGTAACCGGGAAATCTCTGGAAACACCATATATTTT
TRBV4-2	TRBJ2-1	.	.	CASSQGQRAASSYNERFF	TGTGCCAGCAGCCAAGGGCAAAGGGCAGCAAGCTCCTACAATGAGCGGTTCTTC
TRBV7-2	TRBJ2-7	.	.	CASSLAQYEQYF	TGTGCCAGCAGCTTAGCGCAATACGAGCAGTACTTC
TRBV20-1	TRBJ2-7	.	.	CSARDAGPYEQYF	TGCAGTGCCAGGGACGCAGGACCCTACGAGCAGTACTTC
TRBV20-1	TRBJ2-7	TRBD1	once	CSASRTGGRHYKQYF	TGCAGTGCTAGTCGGACAGGGGGCAGGCACTACAAGCAGTACTTC
TRBV27	TRBJ2-3	TRBD2	.	CASSGHTSGRADTQYF	TGTGCCAGCAGTGGGCACACTAGCGGGAGAGCAGATACGCAGTATTTT
TRBV9	TRBJ1-2	.	.	CASSVDAENYGYTF	TGTGCCAGCAGCGTAGACGCAGAGAACTATGGCTACACCTTC
TRBV30	TRBJ2-7	.	.	CAWSSNWLSEQYF	TGTGCCTGGAGTTCCAACTGGCTGTCGGAGCAGTACTTC
TRBV2	TRBJ2-7	TRBD2	once	CASRAGGGSYEQYF	TGTGCCAGCAGGGCGGGAGGGGGCAGTTACGAGCAGTACTTC
TRBV19	TRBJ2-1	TRBD2	many	CASSIRTSGGGEQFF	TGTGCCAGTAGTATAAGGACTAGCGGGGGTGGTGAGCAGTTCTTC
TRBV5-4	TRBJ2-1	TRBD2	.	CASSLKLAGAGNEQFF	TGTGCCAGCAGCTTGAAATTAGCGGGGGCGGGCAATGAGCAGTTCTTC
TRBV29-1	TRBJ1-1	.	.	CSVGQLNTEAFF	TGCAGCGTTGGACAGTTGAACACTGAAGCTTTCTTT
TRBV7-3	TRBJ2-1	.	.	CASSSNEGKNEQFF	TGTGCCAGCAGCTCCAACGAGGGGAAAAATGAGCAGTTCTTC
TRBV24-1	TRBJ2-5	.	.	CATSDLNREETQYF	TGTGCCACCAGTGATTTGAACAGGGAGGAGACCCAGTACTTC
TRBV20-1	TRBJ1-2	TRBD1	few	CSASPGQGVYGYTF	TGCAGTGCTAGTCCGGGACAGGGGGTCTATGGCTACACCTTC
TRBV28	TRBJ1-5	.	.	CASTDRISGNQPQHF	TGTGCCAGCACTGATCGGATTAGTGGCAATCAGCCCCAGCATTTT
TRBV20-1	TRBJ2-1	TRBD1	.	CSANDRGQGYEQFF	TGCAGTGCTAACGACAGGGGGCAAGGCTACGAGCAGTTCTTC
TRBV7-8	TRBJ2-7	.	once	CASSPPLRQAKTGEQYF	TGTGCCAGCAGCCCTCCCCTCAGACAGGCCAAGACGGGCGAGCAGTACTTC
TRBV7-2	TRBJ2-7	TRBD1	few	CASSPRDRGIYEQYF	TGTGCCAGCAGCCCGAGGGACAGGGGGATCTACGAGCAGTACTTC
TRBV25-1	TRBJ2-1	.	once	CASSTVGSSYNEQFF	TGTGCCAGCAGTACCGTCGGGAGCTCCTACAATGAGCAGTTCTTC
TRBV24-1	TRBJ2-7	.	.	CATSDSRLAEQYF	TGTGCCACCAGTGATTCCAGGCTTGCGGAGCAGTACTTC
TRBV20-1	TRBJ2-6	TRBD2	.	CSAKAWTSGGSGANVLTF	TGCAGTGCCAAAGCTTGGACTAGCGGAGGCTCTGGGGCCAACGTCCTGACTTTC
TRBV9	TRBJ2-5	.	many	CASSVGDSQETQYF	TGTGCCAGCAGCGTAGGAGACAGCCAAGAGACCCAGTACTTC
TRBV20-1	TRBJ2-3	.	.	CSASGDWMGTDTQYF	TGCAGTGCTAGTGGGGACTGGATGGGCACAGATACGCAGTATTTT